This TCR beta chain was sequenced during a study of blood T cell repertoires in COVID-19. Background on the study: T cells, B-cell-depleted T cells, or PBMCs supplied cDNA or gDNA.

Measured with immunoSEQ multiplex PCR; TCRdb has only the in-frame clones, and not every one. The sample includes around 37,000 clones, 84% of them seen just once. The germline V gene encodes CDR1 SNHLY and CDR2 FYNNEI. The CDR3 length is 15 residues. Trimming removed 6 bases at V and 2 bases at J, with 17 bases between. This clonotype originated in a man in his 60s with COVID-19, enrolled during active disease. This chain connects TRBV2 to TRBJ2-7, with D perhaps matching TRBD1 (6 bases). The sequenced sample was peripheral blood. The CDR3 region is CASREPRDTTYEQYF. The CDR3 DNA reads TGTGCCAGCAGGGAACCCCGGGACACCACCTACGAGCAGTACTTC.